This paragraph reports one T cell receptor beta chain. Its specificity is unknown. This entry comes from a study of regulatory T cells in long-lasting Graves disease. Looking at the study overall: To qualify as persistent, Graves' disease required over 5 years of antithyroid drugs with positive TSH receptor antibodies.

Building of the TCR beta libraries involved iRepertoire HTBI primers and Arm-PCR of CDR3 regions. MiXCR was run by TCRdb on the multiplex PCR reads, yielding one entry per CDR3 protein. The sample holds 430,000 or so distinct CDR3 sequences, around 23% seen once. CDR1 is SNHLY and CDR2 is FYNNEI in the germline V gene. V gave up 2 bases and J gave up 1 base; unmatched junction bases: 5. The CDR3 spans 16 residues. Findings and caveats of the study: Persistent Graves' cases showed lower TCR diversity than newly diagnosed cases.

Time point of the sample: persistent/refractory GD, antithyroid drugs over 5 years with positive TRAb. RNA isolated from PBMCs was used to make the TCR library. The V and J genes are TRBV2 and TRBJ2-1, with 7 bases lining up with TRBD1. The sequencing used peripheral blood mononuclear cells (PBMCs), collected when the disease was refractory, from a patient treated with antithyroid drugs. This receptor was obtained from a female donor with Graves disease. CDR3 residues: CASSEQVTGSYNEQFF. DNA of the CDR3: TGTGCCAGCAGTGAACAGGTGACAGGGTCCTACAATGAGCAGTTCTTC.